The present T cell receptor beta chain was sequenced within a study of shared clonotypes between healthy human individuals. Study conclusions and caveats: Though the depth was large, rarefaction showed that sorted-subset sequencing was incomplete. It was the non-shared clonotypes that had lower generation probabilities than clonotypes shared by all four donors.

Points on this clone: Its antigen is unknown.

This CDR3 contains 12 residues. Germline CDR1 and CDR2: SGHNT and YYREEE (reference sequence). Trimming cost V 9 bases and J 7 bases, with 17 bases left between them. The naive CD8 subset, CD45RO-negative cells positively selected for CCR7, excluded terminally differentiated effector memory CD45RA+ cells. Sorted subsets were amplified in replicate PCRs using 200 to 250 ng DNA, around 30,000 T cell genomes. Method: immunoSEQ multiplex PCR; TCRdb's copy keeps in-frame clones and lacks some. The repertoire holds over 2,000,000 clones, with just under 95% as singletons. The sequencing sample was made of naive CD8+ T cells from PBMCs. This chain uses TRBV5-4 with TRBJ2-7; no clear D. The clonotype was recovered from a man younger than 35 in good health. Some clones in this sample may be carry-over from other donors' samples. CDR3 coding DNA: TGTGCCATTGGGCTAACCAGTGGGGAGCAGTACTTC. This translates into CAIGLTSGEQYF. Together with reference TRBV5-4 and TRBJ2-7, the CDR3 gives the full variable domain: ETGVTQSPTHLIKTRGQQVTLRCSSQSGHNTVSWYQQALGQGPQFIFQYYREEENGRGNFPPRFSGLQFPNYSSELNVNALELDDSALYLCAIGLTSGEQYFGPGTRLTVT.